This T cell receptor beta chain comes out of a study of CD8 T cells in Susac syndrome. V lost 3 bases and J 3 bases, leaving 15 bases between the germline ends. The CDR3 runs to 15 residues. Germline assignment: CDR1 LGHDT and CDR2 YNNKEL (reference sequence). Random hexamers were used to reverse transcribe about 0.45 to 1 ug of RNA. TCRdb re-analysed the immunoSEQ multiplex PCR reads in MiXCR, keeping a single row per CDR3 protein. Of approximately 220,000 distinct CDR3 sequences listed, 95% are singletons. The sequencing input was CD4+ T cells from PBMCs. This receptor was identified in a human donor with multiple sclerosis. V gene TRBV3-1 combines with J gene TRBJ2-7; D possibly corresponds to TRBD1 (6 bases). Here the CDR3 reads CASSHRTAENYEQYF. The DNA for the CDR3 is TGTGCCAGCAGCCACCGGACAGCGGAAAACTACGAGCAGTACTTC.